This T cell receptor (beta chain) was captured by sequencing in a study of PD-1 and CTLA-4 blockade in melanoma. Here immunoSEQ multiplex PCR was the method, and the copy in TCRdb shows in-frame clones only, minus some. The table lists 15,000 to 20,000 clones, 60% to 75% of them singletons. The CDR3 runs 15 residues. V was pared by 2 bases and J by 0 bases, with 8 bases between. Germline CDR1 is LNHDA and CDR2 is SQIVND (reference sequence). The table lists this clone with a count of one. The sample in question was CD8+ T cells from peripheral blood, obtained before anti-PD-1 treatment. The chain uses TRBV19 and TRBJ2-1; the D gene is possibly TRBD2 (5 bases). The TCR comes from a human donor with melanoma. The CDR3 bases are TGTGCCAGTAGTATAACCGGAGGCTCCTACAATGAGCAGTTCTTC. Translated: CASSITGGSYNEQFF.